This is a list of T cell receptor beta chains from one sample in a study of CD4 T cells in relation to SARS-CoV-2 and coronaviruses. TCRdb keeps only in-frame clones here, not all; method: immunoSEQ multiplex PCR. The data show 27,000 or so clones, with 60% to 85% seen just once and roughly 15% held by the top ten. Their cognate antigens are unknown. Sequenced material: CD4+ T cells from PBMCs, cultured in vitro. The receptors come from a human donor in good health. Both conserved end residues are part of each CDR3. Fields, in order: D gene, J gene, V gene, clone size, CDR3 protein, CDR3 DNA. The D gene is left open where the match is weak. Expanded clones get a size class; other rows say once, few or many, or leave the size out.

>TRBD1|TRBJ1-1|TRBV18|NA
CASSSGQGRVTEAFF
TGTGCCAGCTCCTCCGGACAGGGCCGGGTCACTGAAGCTTTCTTT
>NA|TRBJ1-1|TRBV4-3|medium-sized
CASSPQMGGYTEAFF
TGCGCCAGCAGCCCGCAGATGGGGGGGTACACTGAAGCTTTCTTT
>NA|TRBJ2-1|TRBV4-1|NA
CASSHPLASSYNEQFF
TGCGCCAGCAGCCATCCTCTAGCGAGCTCCTACAATGAGCAGTTCTTC
>TRBD2|TRBJ2-3|TRBV6-5|NA
CASSPGLARDTQYF
TGTGCCAGCAGTCCAGGACTAGCCAGGGATACGCAGTATTTT
>NA|TRBJ2-1|TRBV7-2|NA
CASSLSQNEQFF
TGTGCCAGCAGCTTAAGTCAGAATGAGCAGTTCTTC
>TRBD2|TRBJ2-7|TRBV6-2/TRBV6-3|NA
CASSPGLAGAYEQYF
TGTGCCAGCAGTCCGGGACTAGCGGGCGCGTACGAGCAGTACTTC
>NA|TRBJ2-2|TRBV5-8|NA
CASSFLGGLDTGELFF
TGTGCCAGCAGCTTTCTGGGGGGGCTCGACACCGGGGAGCTGTTTTTT
>TRBD1|TRBJ1-3|TRBV4-1|few
CASSQETGTVSGNTIYF
TGCGCCAGCAGCCAGGAGACCGGGACAGTCTCTGGAAACACCATATATTTT
>TRBD2|TRBJ2-3|TRBV4-3|NA
CASSQEVGPGTSATDTQYF
TGCGCCAGCAGCCAAGAAGTTGGCCCCGGGACTAGCGCCACAGATACGCAGTATTTT
>TRBD2|TRBJ2-1|TRBV4-1|few
CASSLSGILHNEQFF
TGCGCCAGCAGCCTCAGCGGGATTCTCCACAATGAGCAGTTCTTC
>NA|TRBJ1-5|TRBV10-3|few
CAISESGGVQPQHF
TGTGCCATCAGTGAGTCCGGAGGGGTCCAGCCCCAGCATTTT
>TRBD2|TRBJ2-7|TRBV6-5|NA
CARPGLLFYEQYF
TGTGCCAGGCCGGGACTACTATTTTACGAGCAGTACTTC
>NA|TRBJ2-7|TRBV3-1/TRBV3-2|NA
CASSMGRGYEQYF
TGTGCCAGCAGCATGGGTCGAGGCTACGAGCAGTACTTC
>NA|TRBJ2-4|TRBV19|NA
CASSNPGDKNIQYF
TGTGCCAGTAGTAATCCTGGGGACAAAAACATTCAGTACTTC
>NA|TRBJ2-7|TRBV7-2|once
CASSLDREGEQYF
TGTGCCAGCAGCTTAGACAGGGAAGGCGAGCAGTACTTC
>TRBD2|TRBJ2-7|TRBV6-5|NA
CASSYTVTSGDYEQYF
TGTGCCAGCAGTTACACAGTGACTAGCGGGGACTACGAGCAGTACTTC
>NA|TRBJ1-6|TRBV6-2/TRBV6-3|NA
CASSYLGPLANSPLHF
TGTGCCAGCAGTTACCTTGGACCCCTCGCGAATTCACCCCTCCACTTT
>NA|TRBJ2-7|TRBV6-2/TRBV6-3|NA
CASSYRGEGSYEQYF
TGTGCCAGCAGTTACCGGGGTGAGGGGTCCTACGAGCAGTACTTC
>NA|TRBJ1-3|TRBV5-5|NA
CASSPDPSGRGNTIYF
TGTGCCAGCAGCCCCGACCCTTCAGGGAGAGGAAACACCATATATTTT
>NA|TRBJ2-1|TRBV6-5|NA
CASPNRYNEQFF
TGTGCCAGCCCGAACAGGTACAATGAGCAGTTCTTC
>NA|TRBJ1-1|TRBV4-2|NA
CASSQAHSENTEAFF
TGTGCCAGCAGCCAAGCTCACTCAGAGAACACTGAAGCTTTCTTT
>NA|TRBJ2-1|TRBV19|NA
CASSIQSNNEQFF
TGTGCCAGTAGTATACAATCGAACAATGAGCAGTTCTTC
>NA|TRBJ1-3|TRBV9|NA
CASSVQDSGNTIYF
TGTGCCAGCAGCGTCCAGGACTCTGGAAACACCATATATTTT
>NA|TRBJ2-1|TRBV21-1|NA
CASSKGVSVEPYNEQFF
TGTGCCAGCAGCAAAGGGGTTAGTGTGGAACCCTACAATGAGCAGTTCTTC
>TRBD2|TRBJ2-6|TRBV11-2|NA
CASSRSGGVLNSGANVLTF
TGTGCCAGCAGCCGGAGTGGGGGGGTCCTTAATTCTGGGGCCAACGTCCTGACTTTC
>NA|TRBJ2-4|TRBV12-5|NA
CASGVTENIQYF
TGTGCTAGTGGGGTGACAGAAAACATTCAGTACTTC
>NA|TRBJ1-6|TRBV12-3/TRBV12-4|once
CASRTGYNSPLHF
TGTGCCAGCAGGACAGGCTATAATTCACCCCTCCACTTT
>NA|TRBJ1-6|TRBV3-1/TRBV3-2|NA
CASSQRQDNSPLHF
TGTGCCAGCAGCCAAAGACAGGACAATTCACCCCTCCACTTT
>TRBD1|TRBJ1-5|TRBV7-2|few
CASSWDSGDQPQHF
TGTGCCAGCAGCTGGGACAGTGGCGATCAGCCCCAGCATTTT
>TRBD1|TRBJ2-5|TRBV10-2|few
CASRPGQRNQETQYF
TGCGCCAGCAGACCGGGACAGCGTAACCAAGAGACCCAGTACTTC
>NA|TRBJ1-4|TRBV19|NA
CASSPRAGSTNEKLFF
TGTGCCAGTAGTCCGCGAGCGGGGTCGACTAATGAAAAACTGTTTTTT
>NA|TRBJ2-2|TRBV25-1|NA
CASRPGAGGGAGELFF
TGTGCCAGCAGGCCGGGGGCAGGGGGGGGTGCCGGGGAGCTGTTTTTT
>NA|TRBJ2-5|TRBV11-2|NA
CASSTLGETQYF
TGTGCCAGCAGCACGCTTGGGGAGACCCAGTACTTC
>TRBD2|TRBJ2-1|TRBV11-2|NA
CASSSRHWGGRAEDEQFF
TGTGCCAGCAGCTCGAGGCACTGGGGCGGGAGGGCCGAGGATGAGCAGTTCTTC
>NA|TRBJ1-5|TRBV29-1|NA
CSVGRGSGQPQHF
TGCAGCGTCGGACGGGGATCGGGGCAGCCCCAGCATTTT
>TRBD2|TRBJ2-1|TRBV7-9|NA
CASRPKTSGRSNEQFF
TGTGCCAGCAGACCTAAGACTAGCGGGAGGTCCAATGAGCAGTTCTTC
>TRBD2|TRBJ2-1|TRBV27|NA
CASRAIAGGPYNEQFF
TGTGCCAGCAGAGCCATAGCGGGGGGGCCGTACAATGAGCAGTTCTTC
>TRBD1|TRBJ1-4|TRBV24-1|once
CATKTGATNEKLFF
TGTGCCACCAAGACAGGGGCCACTAATGAAAAACTGTTTTTT
>NA|TRBJ2-5|TRBV7-2|once
CASSLDRAGETQYF
TGTGCCAGCAGCTTAGACAGGGCTGGGGAGACCCAGTACTTC
>NA|TRBJ2-1|TRBV9|NA
CASSVPEGRDANNEQFF
TGTGCCAGCAGCGTACCTGAAGGTCGGGATGCGAACAATGAGCAGTTCTTC
>NA|TRBJ2-7|TRBV3-1/TRBV3-2|once
CASSQAWGDQEQYF
TGTGCCAGCAGCCAAGCCTGGGGGGATCAAGAGCAGTACTTC